This T cell receptor (beta chain) is from a study of early T cells in non-severe SARS-CoV-2 infection. This clonotype turned up a few times. CDR3 length: 12 amino acids. From germline, CDR1 is SGHTA and CDR2 FQGNSA. The V gene lost 5 bases and the J gene lost 7 bases, with 12 bases spanning the gap. TCRdb ran MiXCR on the 5' RACE reads and lists one entry per CDR3 protein. Here the sample spans tens of thousands of distinct CDR3 sequences, 10% to 15% being singletons. This clonotype was obtained from an adult who was a healthcare worker with PCR-confirmed SARS-CoV-2 infection or an uninfected control (not recorded which). The material sequenced was whole blood. The V gene is TRBV7-2, the J gene TRBJ2-7; the D gene is possibly TRBD2 (6 bases). CDR3 loop: CASSPPEGEQYF. CDR3 nucleotides: TGTGCCAGCAGCCCTCCGGAGGGGGAGCAGTACTTC.